Following are 21 T cell receptor beta chains from one sample sequenced in a study of T-cell reconstitution after alpha-beta-depleted transplantation in children. Unique molecular identifiers were built into the TCRbeta library. TCRdb reanalysed the PCR reads using MiXCR and keeps one entry per CDR3 protein. The repertoire holds some 550,000 distinct CDR3 sequences, with about 23% as singletons. The starting material was PBMCs, mostly from graft donor cells, obtained 360 days after TCRalphabeta/CD19-depleted stem cell transplant. Receptors originate from a boy in the first two years of life who had a stem cell transplant for acute myeloid leukemia, so the T cells may come from the graft donor.

Notes on this clonotype: One end of the junction fails to match germline, which may point to a read error. V usage is TRBV10-3 and J usage is TRBJ2-1, with D uncertain. Germline CDR1 and CDR2: ENHRY and SYGVKD. The CDR3 has 16 amino acids. The CDR3 loop is CAISESSGMGYNEQIF. The DNA for the CDR3 is TGTGCCATCAGTGAGTCGAGTGGAATGGGCTACAATGAGCAGATCTTC.

This clonotype was detected a few times. In DNA, the CDR3 is TGTGCCAGCAGCTTAGGATCCGGGACAGCCTACAATGAGCAGTTCTTC. Protein product: CASSLGSGTAYNEQFF. The chain links TRBV7-9 to TRBJ2-1; 7 nucleotides align to TRBD1. This CDR3 is built from 16 residues. J was trimmed by 2 bases and V by 1 base; bases with no gene match: 5. Germline assignment: CDR1 SEHNR and CDR2 FQNEAQ (reference sequence).

This rearrangement joins TRBV29-1 to TRBJ1-1, with a weak D call TRBD1 (6 bases). There are 13 residues in the CDR3. Germline loops: CDR1 SQVTM, CDR2 ANQGSEA. Trimming shortened V by 6 bases and J by 5 bases, and 16 bases separated the two germline ends. CDR3 DNA sequence: TGCAGCGTCCCCGGGACATTATGGACTGAAGCTTTCTTT. It encodes CSVPGTLWTEAFF.

This clonotype has a handful of counts. The chain couples TRBV5-1 to TRBJ2-3; D is unclear. The CDR3 loop spans 16 amino acids. Germline V gene data show CDR1 as SGHRS and CDR2 as YFSETQ. The ends were cut back, 2 bases at V and 2 bases at J, with 15 bases in the middle. The CDR3 is CASSLEIPGPTDTQYF. In DNA form, the CDR3 reads TGCGCCAGCAGCTTAGAGATACCGGGCCCCACAGATACGCAGTATTTT. Together with reference TRBV5-1 and TRBJ2-3, the CDR3 gives the full variable domain: KAGVTQTPRYLIKTRGQQVTLSCSPISGHRSVSWYQQTPGQGLQFLFEYFSETQRNKGNFPGRFSGRQFSNSRSEMNVSTLELGDSALYLCASSLEIPGPTDTQYFGPGTRLTVL.

This chain links TRBV27 with TRBJ2-2, with TRBD1 identical over 7 bases. The CDR3 totals 18 residues. CDR1 and CDR2 from the germline V gene are MNHEY and SMNVEV (reference sequence). J was trimmed by 4 bases and V by 5 bases; bases with no gene match: 16. CDR3 coding DNA: TGTGCCAGCAGTCCCCCTTCCGGGACAGTCTTTGGCACCGGGGAGCTGTTTTTT. This translates into CASSPPSGTVFGTGELFF.

This clonotype was seen repeatedly, ten times or more. The chain couples TRBV12-3 or TRBV12-4 to TRBJ1-2, with TRBD1 as a possible D gene (5 bases). Trimming removed 3 bases at V and 7 bases at J, with 6 bases between. The CDR3 consists of 11 residues. The CDR3 DNA reads as TGTGCCAGCAGTTTCGGGGGTGGCTACACCTTC. Translating gives CASSFGGGYTF.

This clonotype appeared a few times. The V call is TRBV20-1, the J call TRBJ1-2, with D maybe TRBD1 (5 bases). V was clipped by 2 bases and J by 4 bases, with 14 bases between them. CDR3 size: 14 residues. Germline values: CDR1 DFQATT, CDR2 SNEGSKA (reference sequence). This CDR3 reads CSARLPDSGYGYTF. In DNA, the CDR3 is TGCAGTGCTAGACTGCCCGACAGCGGCTATGGCTACACCTTC.

There are many counts of this clonotype. The gene calls are TRBV12-3 or TRBV12-4 and TRBJ1-1; D is ambiguous. Trimming took off 0 bases at V and 1 base at J, with 3 bases between the two ends. The CDR3 runs to 13 residues. The CDR3 coding sequence is TGTGCCAGCAGTTTAGCGGAGAACACTGAAGCTTTCTTT. Its translation is CASSLAENTEAFF.

This clonotype showed up many times. The gene calls are TRBV6-5 and TRBJ1-5; 12 nucleotides match TRBD1. The trim removed 4 bases at V and 6 bases at J, leaving 1 base unmatched. The CDR3 is made up of 14 amino acids. Germline-derived CDR1 and CDR2 are MNHEY and SVGAGI. CDR3 sequence (DNA): TGTGCCAGCAGTTGGGACAGGGGGCGTCAGCCCCAGCATTTT. This translates into CASSWDRGRQPQHF.

The chain employs TRBV9 and TRBJ2-1; D possibly corresponds to TRBD2 (5 bases). This CDR3 region has 16 residues. Germline V gene lookup returns CDR1 SGDLS and CDR2 YYNGEE. V gave up 0 bases and J gave up 2 bases, with 12 bases separating them. CDR3: CASSVASSIPYNEQFF. CDR3 nucleotide sequence: TGTGCCAGCAGCGTAGCTAGCTCGATCCCCTACAATGAGCAGTTCTTC.

This chain joins TRBV6-2 or TRBV6-3 and TRBJ2-7, with 11 bases fitting TRBD1. The CDR3 covers 15 residues. J lost 6 bases, V lost 4 bases, and 8 bases had no gene match. Germline V CDR1 and CDR2: MNHEY, SVGEGT. CDR3: CASSWGRTGGFEQYF. Written as DNA, the CDR3 is TGTGCCAGCAGTTGGGGCAGGACAGGGGGCTTCGAGCAGTACTTC.

In this sample, this clonotype turned up many times. This rearrangement joins TRBV4-1 to TRBJ2-1; 12 bases fit TRBD2. CDR1 is MGHRA and CDR2 is YSYEKL in the germline V gene. The CDR3 consists of 16 residues. V lost 4 bases to trimming and J lost 4 bases; unmatched junction nucleotides: 5. The CDR3 DNA is TGCGCCAGCAGCCTCCTAGGACTAGCGGGGTACAATGAGCAGTTCTTC. The encoded protein is CASSLLGLAGYNEQFF.

This clonotype appeared once. The DNA for the CDR3 is TGTGCCAGCTCGCCCAAAGGGGCGGGTGGGGCCAACGTCCTGACTTTC. The encoded protein is CASSPKGAGGANVLTF. The chain joins TRBV18 to TRBJ2-6, with D perhaps assigned TRBD1 or TRBD2 (5 bases each). With 6 bases removed from V and 3 bases from J, the gap between germline ends came to 15 bases. This CDR3 region has 16 residues. The germline CDR1 and CDR2 sequences are KGHSH and LQKENI.

The gene calls are TRBV12-3 or TRBV12-4 and TRBJ1-4; D possibly corresponds to TRBD1 (5 bases). The CDR3 is 13 amino acids. The ends were cut back, 7 bases at V and 12 bases at J, with 18 bases in the middle. CDR3 residues: CASTVQRGVELFF. Written as DNA, the CDR3 is TGTGCCAGCACTGTCCAGCGGGGGGTGGAACTGTTTTTT.

In its sample, this clonotype was seen many times. The chain combines TRBV20-1 with TRBJ2-1, with 9 bases fitting TRBD1. Unmatched junction bases numbered 13, after V lost 6 bases and J lost 4 bases. From germline, CDR1 is DFQATT and CDR2 SNEGSKA (reference sequence). The length of the CDR3 is 16 residues. CDR3 protein: CSAPGWTGELYNEQFF. The CDR3 DNA reads TGCAGTGCCCCAGGTTGGACAGGGGAATTGTACAATGAGCAGTTCTTC.

A few counts support this clonotype. The chain is built from TRBV6-5 and TRBJ1-5, with D hard to call. Germline CDR1 MNHEY, CDR2 SVGAGI. This CDR3 region has 15 residues. Trimming stripped 6 bases from V and 0 bases from J, with 12 bases between. DNA for the CDR3: TGTGCCAGCAGCCAGGCGATCGATAGCAATCAGCCCCAGCATTTT. Its protein product is CASSQAIDSNQPQHF.

This clonotype was picked up many times. The rearrangement uses TRBV20-1 and TRBJ1-6; maybe TRBD1 (6 bases). The CDR3 consists of 14 residues. V was cut by 6 bases and J by 13 bases, with 22 bases left in between. Looked up from germline, CDR1 is DFQATT and CDR2 is SNEGSKA (reference sequence). The CDR3 DNA follows: TGCAGTGCCAGGGGAACGGGGCTATTTGATCCCCTCCACTTT. Its protein product is CSARGTGLFDPLHF.

This clonotype was seen a handful of times. The rearrangement uses TRBV20-1 and TRBJ2-7; TRBD1 matches 7 bases. This CDR3 has 15 residues. Trimming removed 3 bases from V and 3 bases from J; junction bases left unmatched: 11. The germline gives CDR1 DFQATT, CDR2 SNEGSKA (reference sequence). The CDR3 DNA reads TGCAGTGCTAGTAGTGGGTCGCAGGGGGTCTACGAGCAGTACTTC. Protein sequence: CSASSGSQGVYEQYF.

This clonotype showed up many times. The genes are TRBV28 and TRBJ2-5; TRBD1 is a possible D gene (6 bases). Germline values: CDR1 MDHEN, CDR2 SYDVKM. With 5 bases removed from V and 5 bases from J, the gap between germline ends came to 24 bases. The CDR3 totals 17 residues. For the CDR3, the DNA is TGTGCCAGCAGTCTTCGGACAGCTACCACTCATTGGGAGACCCAGTACTTC. This sequence encodes CASSLRTATTHWETQYF.

V and J are TRBV2 and TRBJ2-7, with D tentatively TRBD1 (6 bases). This CDR3 spans 12 amino acids. The germline V gene encodes CDR1 SNHLY and CDR2 FYNNEI. V lost 6 bases and J lost 4, with 10 bases in between. The DNA for the CDR3 is TGTGCCAGCAGGGGACACCCATACGAGCAGTACGTC. Translation gives CASRGHPYEQYV.

The chain employs TRBV6-1 and TRBJ1-3, with D perhaps matching TRBD1 (5 bases). This CDR3 is built from 15 residues. Trimming left V 6 bases short and J 4 bases short, with 16 bases between. Germline V gene lookup returns CDR1 MNHNS and CDR2 SASEGT. The CDR3 nucleotides are TGTGCCAGCAGCCGCCACCGGGACGAGGGAAACACCATATATTTT. Translated, it gives CASSRHRDEGNTIYF.